Following are 24 T cell receptor beta chains from one sample sequenced in a study of blood T cell repertoires in COVID-19. Clones were sequenced by immunoSEQ multiplex PCR, and TCRdb holds only the in-frame ones, with some missing. Altogether about 350,000 clones are present, about 90% being singletons, with the ten largest covering 3% to 4%. Sequencing input: peripheral blood. These receptors were obtained from a woman under 30 who had recovered from COVID-19.

This chain connects TRBV19 to TRBJ2-1; TRBD1 matches 8 bases. Germline CDR1 reads LNHDA; CDR2 reads SQIVND (reference sequence). The V segment lost 1 base and the J segment 6 bases; nucleotides outside the gene matches: 8. This CDR3 region has 16 residues. The CDR3 reads CASSIAIGQGINEQFF. CDR3 nucleotides: TGTGCCAGTAGTATAGCTATAGGACAGGGTATCAATGAGCAGTTCTTC.

The gene calls are TRBV10-2 and TRBJ2-1; a weak D match, TRBD2 (5 bases). V lost 4 bases and J lost 0, with 13 bases in between. This CDR3 spans 16 amino acids. The germline gives CDR1 WSHSY, CDR2 SAAADI. The CDR3 nucleotides are TGCGCCAGCAGTGCCGTGGGAGACGGCTCCTACAATGAGCAGTTCTTC. Translating it yields CASSAVGDGSYNEQFF.

CDR3 coding DNA: TGTGCCAGCAGCCGGACAGGGCCAGATACGCAGTATTTT. Its translation is CASSRTGPDTQYF. The chain joins TRBV11-2 to TRBJ2-3; 8 bases line up with TRBD1. CDR1 SGHAT and CDR2 FQNNGV come from the germline V gene. V lost 5 bases and J lost 4; bases outside the gene matches: 2. This CDR3 is 13 amino acids long.

The CDR3 nucleotides read TGCGCCAGCAGCCAAGGGGTACTAGCGGAGCAGTTCTTC. Residues: CASSQGVLAEQFF. This sequence joins TRBV4-1 and TRBJ2-1; TRBD2 aligns across 7 bases. CDR1 and CDR2 from the germline V gene are MGHRA and YSYEKL. The CDR3 sequence is 13 residues long. The V and J ends lost 1 base and 10 bases, in that order; junction bases with no gene match: 4.

V usage is TRBV14 and J usage is TRBJ1-5; D ambiguous. The CDR3 length is 13 residues. Germline-derived CDR1 and CDR2 are SGHDN and FVKESK. Trimming took 3 bases from V and 6 from J, leaving 9 bases between them. CDR3 residues: CASSQSGIQPQHF. The CDR3 DNA reads as TGTGCCAGCAGCCAGTCGGGGATTCAGCCCCAGCATTTT.

The V call is TRBV6-5, the J call TRBJ2-2; 11 nucleotides align to TRBD2. Trimming cost V 0 bases and J 6 bases; bases outside gene matches: 3. The CDR3 is made up of 16 amino acids. Germline V gives CDR1 MNHEY, CDR2 SVGAGI. The CDR3 sequence is CASSYSVSGRAGELFF. For the CDR3, the DNA is TGTGCCAGCAGTTACTCAGTTAGCGGGAGGGCCGGGGAGCTGTTTTTT.

This sequence joins TRBV18 and TRBJ2-7; maybe TRBD1 (6 bases). CDR3 size: 12 residues. Germline values: CDR1 KGHSH, CDR2 LQKENI. Trimming took 4 bases from V and 4 from J, leaving 8 bases between them. The DNA for the CDR3 is TGTGCCAGCTCACACGGACAGTACGAGCAGTACGTC. Residues: CASSHGQYEQYV.

The V and J genes are TRBV9 and TRBJ2-1; D may be TRBD1 (6 bases). Per germline, CDR1 SGDLS and CDR2 YYNGEE. V dropped 4 bases and J dropped 4 bases, with 15 bases sitting between them. This CDR3 contains 15 residues. The CDR3 bases are TGTGCCAGCAGCTCACCAGGGGCGCGATACAATGAGCAGTTCTTC. The encoded protein is CASSSPGARYNEQFF.

The V gene is TRBV5-1, the J gene TRBJ1-2; the match to TRBD1 covers 8 bases. The CDR3 totals 14 residues. V lost 9 bases and J lost 7; bases outside the gene matches: 14. Germline V gene sequence: CDR1 SGHRS, CDR2 YFSETQ. The CDR3 nucleotides are TGCGCCACCAGGGCTCAGACAGGGGTGATTGGCTACACCTTC. The encoded protein is CATRAQTGVIGYTF.

The chain joins TRBV7-9 to TRBJ2-1; 10 nucleotides align to TRBD2. Germline CDR1 reads SEHNR; CDR2 reads FQNEAQ (reference sequence). The CDR3 has 16 amino acids. V dropped 5 bases and J dropped 0; count of bases not matched to a gene: 4. The CDR3: CASSPPSGSSYNEQFF. In DNA form, the CDR3 reads TGTGCCAGCAGCCCCCCTAGCGGGAGCTCCTACAATGAGCAGTTCTTC.

V is TRBV25-1 and J is TRBJ2-3; tentative D call: TRBD2 (5 bases). CDR3 length: 12 amino acids. Germline CDR1 reads MGHDK; CDR2 reads SYGVNS. The V gene lost 8 bases and the J gene lost 3 bases, with 9 bases spanning the gap. CDR3 sequence: CASRSGTDTQYF. CDR3 DNA: TGTGCCAGCCGGTCGGGGACAGATACGCAGTATTTT.

This chain connects TRBV7-2 to TRBJ2-3; no clear D. The V end was cut by 4 bases, the J end by 4 bases, with 9 bases between. From germline, CDR1 is SGHTA and CDR2 FQGNSA. The CDR3 contains 13 residues. The chain's CDR3 is CASSSRVADTQYF. CDR3 sequence (DNA): TGTGCCAGCAGCTCTCGGGTAGCAGATACGCAGTATTTT.

V usage is TRBV5-3 and J usage is TRBJ2-7; a weak D match, TRBD2 (6 bases). TRBV5-3 is reported as an ORF; its role is uncertain. V shed 0 bases and J shed 6 bases, with 31 bases lying between them. CDR3 length: 20 amino acids. This chain's CDR3 is CARSLAIREKAPQFLVEQYV. The CDR3 nucleotides are TGTGCCAGAAGCTTGGCCATCCGGGAGAAGGCCCCGCAGTTCTTGGTCGAGCAGTACGTC.

The chain employs TRBV30 and TRBJ2-1; possible D gene TRBD2, 6 bases. Germline-derived CDR1 and CDR2 are GTSNPN and SVGIG (reference sequence). There are 11 residues in the CDR3. With 5 bases removed from V and 6 bases from J, the gap between germline ends came to 8 bases. The CDR3 nucleotides read TGTGCCTGGGGGCGGGGCAATGAGCAGTTCTTC. Its translation is CAWGRGNEQFF.

The chain combines TRBV7-8 with TRBJ2-1; 11 nucleotides agree with TRBD2. After removal of 3 bases from V and 5 bases from J, the junction contained 6 bases not matched to a gene. In germline, CDR1 is SGHVS, CDR2 FQNEAQ. The CDR3 is 16 amino acids. The CDR3 coding sequence is TGTGCCAGCAGCTTTCGTAAGGGACTAGCGGACAATGAGCAGTTCTTC. Translated, it gives CASSFRKGLADNEQFF.

On this clone itself: Relative to the germline gene, one junction end is altered; a read error may explain this. The V gene is TRBV3-1 (or the pseudogene TRBV3-2), the J gene TRBJ1-6; 7 bases agree with TRBD1. CDR1 and CDR2 from the germline V gene are LGHDT and YNNKEL (reference sequence). This CDR3 has 14 amino acids. The CDR3 spells CASTQTGADSPLHF. The CDR3 region has the DNA TGTGCCAGCACCCAAACAGGGGCGGATTCACCCCTCCACTTT.

The CDR3 sequence is CAGSSGAPEEQFF. The DNA for the CDR3 is TGTGCCGGATCCTCGGGAGCCCCGGAGGAGCAGTTCTTC. This sequence joins TRBV9 and TRBJ2-1, with D maybe TRBD2 (6 bases). The germline gives CDR1 SGDLS, CDR2 YYNGEE. Trimming took off 10 bases at V and 10 bases at J, with 21 bases between the two ends. The CDR3 spans 13 residues.

This chain joins TRBV4-1 and TRBJ2-3; the match to TRBD2 covers 13 bases. CDR3 size: 21 residues. Germline-derived CDR1 and CDR2 are MGHRA and YSYEKL. After removal of 1 base from V and 0 bases from J, the junction contained 13 bases not matched to a gene. CDR3 in amino acids: CASSQGWTSGGNTLSTDTQYF. The CDR3 DNA follows: TGCGCCAGCAGCCAAGGGTGGACTAGCGGGGGAAATACCCTAAGCACAGATACGCAGTATTTT.

The chain combines TRBV7-9 with TRBJ2-1; 10 bases match TRBD2. Germline V gene sequence: CDR1 SEHNR, CDR2 FQNEAQ (reference sequence). With V trimmed by 3 bases and J by 9 bases, 5 bases remained unmatched. The CDR3 length is 14 residues. This CDR3 reads CASSFLAGGSEQFF. In nucleotides, the CDR3 is TGTGCCAGCAGCTTTTTAGCGGGAGGAAGTGAGCAGTTCTTC. The full variable domain, with the rest looked up from reference TRBV7-9 and TRBJ2-1, is DTGVSQNPRHKITKRGQNVTFRCDPISEHNRLYWYRQTLGQGPEFLTYFQNEAQLEKSRLLSDRFSAERPKGSFSTLEIQRTEQGDSAMYLCASSFLAGGSEQFFGPGTRLTVL.

The chain joins TRBV5-1 to TRBJ2-3, with 7 positions matching TRBD2. The germline V gene encodes CDR1 SGHRS and CDR2 YFSETQ. CDR3 size: 20 residues. V trimming: 0 bases; J trimming: 0 bases; junction bases outside the gene matches: 16. CDR3 region: CASSLADSTWASGSTDTQYF. For the CDR3, the DNA is TGCGCCAGCAGCTTGGCTGACTCGACTTGGGCTAGCGGTAGCACAGATACGCAGTATTTT.

This sequence joins TRBV6-5 and TRBJ1-3, with D uncertain. V lost 2 bases to trimming and J lost 4 bases, with 15 bases between them. The CDR3 runs to 16 residues. Germline lookup yields CDR1 MNHEY and CDR2 SVGAGI. The CDR3 nucleotides are TGTGCCAGCAGTTACGGGCGGGATTTGCGGGGAAACACCATATATTTT. This codes for CASSYGRDLRGNTIYF.

The chain uses TRBV7-9 and TRBJ2-1, with 7 bases that match TRBD2. There are 15 residues in the CDR3. CDR1 is SEHNR, CDR2 FQNEAQ, per germline (reference sequence). V shed 3 bases, J shed 6 bases, and the junction held 8 bases outside the gene matches. The CDR3 reads CASSLASGHLNEQFF. As DNA, the CDR3 is TGTGCCAGCAGCTTGGCTAGCGGTCATCTCAATGAGCAGTTCTTC.

The chain links TRBV10-1 to TRBJ1-2, with TRBD1 matching over 7 bases. CDR1 and CDR2 (germline): WNHNN, SYGVQD (reference sequence). Germline trimming cut 6 bases from V and 8 bases from J; bases unmatched to any gene: 9. The CDR3 is made up of 13 amino acids. The CDR3, as DNA: TGCGCCAGCAGGGGGGGACAGCGGAGGGGCTACACCTTC. It yields the protein CASRGGQRRGYTF.

This sequence joins TRBV6-2 or TRBV6-3 and TRBJ1-2, with D unclear. The V gene lost 4 bases and the J gene lost 5 bases, with 8 bases spanning the gap. Germline CDR1 and CDR2: MNHEY and SVGEGT. The CDR3 is 12 residues long. The CDR3: CASSLSGYGYTF. The CDR3, as DNA: TGTGCCAGCAGTTTGTCCGGTTATGGCTACACCTTC.